This passage covers 2 T cell receptor beta chains from one sample sequenced in a study of control samples from healthy donors and cancer patients. This table comes from immunoSEQ multiplex PCR, and its TCRdb copy is limited to in-frame clones, with some not included. Among fewer than 90,000 clones listed, about 90% were seen once. Sequenced sample: blood. The receptors come from a man aged 50-59 years in good health.

The chain uses TRBV7-2 and TRBJ1-2; D remains unclear. This CDR3 spans 12 amino acids. The ends were cut back, 6 bases at V and 5 bases at J, with 10 bases in the middle. Germline-derived CDR1 and CDR2 are SGHTA and FQGNSA. The CDR3 coding sequence is TGTGCCAGCAGTACCCGGTCTTATGGCTACACCTTC. It translates to CASSTRSYGYTF. The full variable domain, in which reference TRBV7-2 and TRBJ1-2 provide the parts outside the CDR3, is GAGVSQSPSNKVTEKGKDVELRCDPISGHTALYWYRQSLGQGLEFLIYFQGNSAPDKSGLPSDRFSAERTGGSVSTLTIQRTQQEDSAVYLCASSTRSYGYTFGSGTRLTVV.

This chain uses TRBV24-1 with TRBJ2-3; TRBD2 aligns across 11 bases. The J segment lost 4 bases and the V segment lost 0 bases, leaving 8 bases of the junction unmatched. The CDR3 totals 18 residues. Per germline, CDR1 KGHDR and CDR2 SFDVKD. The CDR3 loop reads CATSDLFSGGAGADTQYF. CDR3 DNA: TGTGCCACCAGTGATTTGTTTAGCGGGGGGGCCGGGGCAGATACGCAGTATTTT.